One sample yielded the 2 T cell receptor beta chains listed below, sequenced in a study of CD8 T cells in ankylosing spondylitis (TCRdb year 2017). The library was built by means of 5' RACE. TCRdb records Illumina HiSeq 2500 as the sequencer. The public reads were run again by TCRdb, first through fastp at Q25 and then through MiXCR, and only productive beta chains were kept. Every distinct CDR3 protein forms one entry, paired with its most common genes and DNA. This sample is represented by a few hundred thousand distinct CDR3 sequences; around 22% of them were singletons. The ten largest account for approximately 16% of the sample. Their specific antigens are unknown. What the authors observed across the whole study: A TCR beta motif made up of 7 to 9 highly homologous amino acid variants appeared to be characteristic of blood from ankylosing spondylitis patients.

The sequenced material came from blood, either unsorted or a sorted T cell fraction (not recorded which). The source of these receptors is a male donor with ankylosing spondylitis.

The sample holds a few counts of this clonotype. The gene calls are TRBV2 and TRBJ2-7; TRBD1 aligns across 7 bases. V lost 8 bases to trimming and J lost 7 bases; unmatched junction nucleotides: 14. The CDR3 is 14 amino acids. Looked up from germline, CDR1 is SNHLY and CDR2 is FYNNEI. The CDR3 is CASALKTGIGEQYF. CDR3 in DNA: TGTGCCAGCGCTCTTAAGACAGGGATCGGTGAGCAGTACTTC.

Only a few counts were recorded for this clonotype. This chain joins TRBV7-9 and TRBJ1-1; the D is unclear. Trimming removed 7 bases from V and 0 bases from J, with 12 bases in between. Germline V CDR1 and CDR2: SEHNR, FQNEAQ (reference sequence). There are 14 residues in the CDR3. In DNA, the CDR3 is TGTGCCAGCAACCAGGCAGCCTTGAACACTGAAGCTTTCTTT. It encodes CASNQAALNTEAFF.